A single sample gave rise to the 10 T cell receptor beta chains below, sequenced in a study of CD8 T cells in Susac syndrome. The RNA input was about 0.45 to 1 ug, and it was reverse transcribed with random hexamers. TCRdb fed the immunoSEQ multiplex PCR reads into MiXCR, producing one record per CDR3 protein. The repertoire holds fewer than 200,000 distinct CDR3 sequences, with about 95% as singletons. Sequences were obtained from CD4+ T cells from PBMCs. The receptors stem from a human donor in good health.

This clonotype showed up just once. The V and J genes are TRBV6-2 or TRBV6-3 and TRBJ2-1; 10 bases map to TRBD2. Trimming cost V 6 bases and J 6 bases; bases outside gene matches: 8. In germline, CDR1 is MNHEY, CDR2 SVGEGT. The CDR3 runs 15 residues. In nucleotides, the CDR3 is TGTGCCAGCAGGCCCTGGCTAGCGGGGGCCAATGAGCAGTTCTTC. This encodes CASRPWLAGANEQFF.

This chain connects TRBV20-1 to TRBJ2-4, with 8 bases lining up with TRBD2. This CDR3 region has 15 residues. Per the germline V gene, CDR1 is DFQATT and CDR2 is SNEGSKA (reference sequence). Trimming took 6 bases from V and 8 from J; bases not matched to a gene: 15. CDR3 protein: CSADSTGAGRDIQYF. The CDR3 DNA reads TGCAGTGCCGATTCAACCGGGGCCGGGAGGGACATTCAGTACTTC.

The chain joins TRBV30 to TRBJ1-1; D gene uncertain. The V and J ends lost 0 bases and 8 bases respectively, with 13 bases between them. Germline V gene data show CDR1 as GTSNPN and CDR2 as SVGIG (reference sequence). The CDR3 spans 13 residues. The CDR3 protein is CAWSVILVAEAFF. The CDR3 DNA reads as TGTGCCTGGAGTGTAATCTTGGTAGCCGAAGCTTTCTTT.

This chain links TRBV4-2 with TRBJ1-4; D is ambiguous. Per germline, CDR1 LGHNA and CDR2 YNFKEQ. Trimming took off 0 bases at V and 7 bases at J, with 9 bases between the two ends. The CDR3 is 14 residues long. CDR3 protein: CASSQDGDGEKLFF. As DNA, the CDR3 is TGTGCCAGCAGCCAAGATGGTGACGGTGAAAAACTGTTTTTT.

The CDR3: CSVARTGSYNEQFF. The CDR3 nucleotides are TGCAGCGTTGCCAGGACGGGTTCCTACAATGAGCAGTTCTTC. The chain links TRBV29-1 to TRBJ2-1; no reliable D call. The V gene's germline CDR1 is SQVTM and CDR2 ANQGSEA. Trimming took off 4 bases at V and 1 base at J, with 11 bases between the two ends. CDR3 length equals 14 residues.

This chain joins TRBV20-1 and TRBJ1-1; D unclear. There are 13 residues in the CDR3. V was cut by 4 bases and J by 3 bases, with 12 bases left in between. Germline CDR1 DFQATT, CDR2 SNEGSKA (reference sequence). The CDR3 protein is CSAITPRDTEAFF. DNA of the CDR3: TGCAGTGCTATTACTCCCCGGGACACTGAAGCTTTCTTT.

This rearrangement joins TRBV29-1 to TRBJ2-1; no firm D call. There are 13 residues in the CDR3. V gave up 5 bases and J gave up 2 bases, with 10 bases separating them. Germline lookup yields CDR1 SQVTM and CDR2 ANQGSEA. CDR3 sequence (DNA): TGCAGCGTTTTCAGCCACCCCTACAATGAGCAGTTCTTC. Protein sequence: CSVFSHPYNEQFF.

The V gene is TRBV29-1, the J gene TRBJ1-1; a weak D match, TRBD1 (5 bases). The CDR3 totals 11 residues. Trimming left V 6 bases short and J 9 bases short, with 14 bases between. Germline loops: CDR1 SQVTM, CDR2 ANQGSEA. This CDR3 reads CSVDRRGQAFF. CDR3 nucleotide sequence: TGCAGCGTCGATCGGAGGGGACAAGCTTTCTTT.

The rearrangement links TRBV29-1 to TRBJ2-3, with D unresolved. The CDR3 has 15 amino acids. The V gene's germline CDR1 is SQVTM and CDR2 ANQGSEA. Deletions cut 1 base from V and 0 bases from J, with 11 bases between. The DNA of the CDR3 is TGCAGCGTTGAAGTTCGAGTGACTAGCACAGATACGCAGTATTTT. Translated, it gives CSVEVRVTSTDTQYF.

The chain is built from TRBV3-1 and TRBJ2-3; TRBD2 matches 9 bases. The CDR3 covers 17 residues. Germline V gives CDR1 LGHDT, CDR2 YNNKEL (reference sequence). Trimming took 6 bases from V and 1 from J; bases not matched to a gene: 11. The DNA for the CDR3 is TGTGCCAGCAGTCTTGGTGGCGGGAGGGCCGGCACAGATACGCAGTATTTT. This gives the protein CASSLGGGRAGTDTQYF.